The 11 T cell receptor beta chains below were found in one sample sequenced in a study of cytomegalovirus exposure and HLA in healthy donors. Data came from immunoSEQ multiplex PCR; TCRdb stores just in-frame clones and leaves some out. The profile covers 90,000 or so clones, with about 85% appearing a single time and roughly 20% taken by the ten largest. Specimen: PBMCs. The receptors come from a man aged 18 to 30 in good health and CMV-seropositive.

The rearrangement uses TRBV30 and TRBJ2-1; 7 bases fit TRBD2. V was pared by 5 bases and J by 3 bases, with 1 base of the junction left unmatched. Germline CDR1 is GTSNPN and CDR2 is SVGIG (reference sequence). The CDR3 is made up of 12 amino acids. CDR3: CAWASGYNEQFF. DNA for the CDR3: TGTGCCTGGGCTAGCGGCTACAATGAGCAGTTCTTC.

This chain uses TRBV5-3 with TRBJ2-7, with TRBD1 identical over 10 bases. TRBV5-3 falls under the ORF class, with uncertain function. V lost 3 bases, J lost 3 bases, and 21 bases stayed unmatched. The CDR3 runs 20 residues. CDR3 bases: TGTGCCAGAAGCTACCCTAACCGTCTAGCCCCCGGGACAGGGGACTACGAGCAGTACTTC. Protein sequence: CARSYPNRLAPGTGDYEQYF.

This clone was detected only once. The CDR3 loop is CASSPGLNTGELFF. The DNA of the CDR3 is TGTGCCAGCAGCCCGGGACTAAACACCGGGGAGCTGTTTTTT. This chain uses TRBV11-2 with TRBJ2-2, with 7 bases fitting TRBD2. V gave up 5 bases and J gave up 2 bases; unmatched junction bases: 2. There are 14 residues in the CDR3. Germline values: CDR1 SGHAT, CDR2 FQNNGV.

This chain uses TRBV5-1 with TRBJ2-1; 14 bases are a match to TRBD2. V was clipped by 0 bases and J by 7 bases; unmatched bases: 6. CDR1 and CDR2 (germline): SGHRS, YFSETQ. CDR3 length: 17 amino acids. This CDR3 is CASSLGGTSGSRNEQFF. CDR3 DNA: TGCGCCAGCAGCTTGGGGGGGACTAGCGGGAGTAGAAATGAGCAGTTCTTC.

The gene calls are TRBV7-8 and TRBJ1-5; the D gene is possibly TRBD1 (6 bases). The germline CDR1 and CDR2 sequences are SGHVS and FQNEAQ. Trimming shortened V by 1 base and J by 6 bases, and 10 bases separated the two germline ends. The CDR3 is 14 residues long. CDR3: CASSLGLGGQPQHF. In nucleotides, the CDR3 is TGTGCCAGCAGCTTAGGGTTAGGGGGTCAGCCCCAGCATTTT.

The chain joins TRBV28 to TRBJ1-2, with TRBD1 matching 11 bases. This CDR3 contains 16 residues. The junction had 12 bases not matched to a gene; V was cut back by 5 bases and J by 7 bases. CDR1 MDHEN and CDR2 SYDVKM come from the germline V gene. CDR3 DNA sequence: TGTGCCAGCAGTACCGGGGACAGGGGGGGTTCCGGTGGCTACACCTTC. It translates to CASSTGDRGGSGGYTF.

The J gene is TRBJ1-5, the V gene TRBV2; D possibly corresponds to TRBD1 (6 bases). There are 14 residues in the CDR3. Germline V gene sequence: CDR1 SNHLY, CDR2 FYNNEI. Trimming shortened V by 5 bases and J by 2 bases, and 10 bases separated the two germline ends. The CDR3 is CASSLTGGNQPQHF. DNA of the CDR3: TGTGCCAGCAGTTTGACAGGAGGCAATCAGCCCCAGCATTTT.

The V gene is TRBV30, the J gene TRBJ2-7; TRBD1 is a possible D gene (6 bases). The CDR3 consists of 14 residues. Trimming stripped 3 bases from V and 0 bases from J, with 12 bases between. CDR1 is GTSNPN, CDR2 SVGIG, per germline (reference sequence). The CDR3 region has the DNA TGTGCCTGGAGAGCCGGGACAATCTCCTACGAGCAGTACTTC. Translation gives CAWRAGTISYEQYF.

The chain recombines TRBV5-8 with TRBJ2-7; weak D call: TRBD1 (5 bases). In germline, CDR1 is SGHTS, CDR2 YDEGEE. The V end was cut by 4 bases, the J end by 0 bases, with 8 bases between. There are 13 residues in the CDR3. DNA of the CDR3: TGTGCCAGCAGCCTCCAGGGCTCCTACGAGCAGTACGTC. Protein product: CASSLQGSYEQYV.

This chain joins TRBV6-1 and TRBJ1-1; weak D call: TRBD1 (6 bases). This CDR3 has 19 residues. The V gene lost 1 base and the J gene lost 1 base, with 22 bases spanning the gap. The germline V gene encodes CDR1 MNHNS and CDR2 SASEGT. The CDR3 DNA is TGTGCCAGCAGTGAAGTAACCACCTTGTTGGGGGCACGGAACACTGAAGCTTTCTTT. It yields the protein CASSEVTTLLGARNTEAFF.

This chain connects TRBV5-6 to TRBJ1-4; 7 bases match TRBD1. With V trimmed by 1 base and J by 6 bases, 6 bases remained unmatched. This CDR3 has 15 residues. CDR1 SGHDT and CDR2 YYEEEE come from the germline V gene. CDR3 in DNA: TGTGCCAGCAGCTTGTACACAGGGGTATATGAAAAACTGTTTTTT. This translates into CASSLYTGVYEKLFF. The full variable domain, rest sourced from reference TRBV5-6 and TRBJ1-4, is DAGVTQSPTHLIKTRGQQVTLRCSPKSGHDTVSWYQQALGQGPQFIFQYYEEEERQRGNFPDRFSGHQFPNYSSELNVNALLLGDSALYLCASSLYTGVYEKLFFGSGTQLSVL.